Listed below are T cell receptor beta chains from one sample, sequenced in a study of PD-1 blockade in classical Hodgkin lymphoma. The table came from immunoSEQ multiplex PCR; TCRdb's copy has only in-frame clones and leaves some out. This table holds almost 20,000 clones, about four fifths found once. The source material was CD4+ T cells from blood. Receptors originate from a human donor with classical Hodgkin lymphoma. CDR3s include the opening cysteine and the closing phenylalanine or tryptophan. Fields, in order: V gene, clone size, CDR3 length, D gene, J gene, CDR3 DNA, CDR3 protein. D genes are given only for firm matches. Size tells how often a clone was seen (once, few, many) or the class of an expanded clone, and some rows leave it out.

>TRBV5-1|NA|12|NA|TRBJ2-7
TGCGCCAGCAGCTTGACTGGGGACGAGCAGTACTTC
CASSLTGDEQYF
>TRBV5-1|NA|18|TRBD2|TRBJ2-1
TGCGCCAGCAGCCCATTCCAACCGAGCGGGAGCTCCTACAATGAGCAGTTCTTC
CASSPFQPSGSSYNEQFF
>TRBV6-6|NA|13|NA|TRBJ1-1
TGTGCCAGCAGTCGGGACCGGAACACTGAAGCTTTCTTT
CASSRDRNTEAFF
>TRBV6-5|NA|12|NA|TRBJ2-2
TGTGCCAGCAGTTACTCCGGCGGGGAGCTGTTTTTT
CASSYSGGELFF
>TRBV27|NA|15|NA|TRBJ2-3
TGTGCCAGCAGTTTTATAGCGGCCCGCACAGATACGCAGTATTTT
CASSFIAARTDTQYF
>TRBV5-1|NA|15|NA|TRBJ2-3
TGCGCCAGCAGCTTGGGAAAGGGGTCCACAGATACGCAGTATTTT
CASSLGKGSTDTQYF
>TRBV7-2|NA|16|NA|TRBJ2-5
TGTGCCAGCAGCTACTCACCCCGAGGGCTCGGGGAGACCCAGTACTTC
CASSYSPRGLGETQYF
>TRBV11-2|NA|12|NA|TRBJ2-7
TGTGCCAGCAGCCCGCGGGGTACCGAGCAGTACTTC
CASSPRGTEQYF
>TRBV10-1|once|14|TRBD2|TRBJ2-3
TGCGCCAGCACGGAGCGGGAGAACGCAGATACGCAGTATTTT
CASTERENADTQYF
>TRBV5-1|NA|15|TRBD1|TRBJ2-7
TGCGCCAGCAGCTCCGGGACAGGGGTCGCCTACGAGCAGTACTTC
CASSSGTGVAYEQYF
>TRBV5-1|NA|14|NA|TRBJ2-7
TGCGCCAGCAGCTTGGCCGGGGGGCTGAGGGAGCAGTACTTC
CASSLAGGLREQYF
>TRBV11-1|NA|15|NA|TRBJ2-7
TGTGCCAGCAGCCTTCGGGCAGCTCTCTCCTACGAGCAGTACTTC
CASSLRAALSYEQYF
>TRBV7-8|NA|15|NA|TRBJ2-3
TGTGCCAGCAGCTTAAAATGGAGGGGGGTAGATACGCAGTATTTT
CASSLKWRGVDTQYF
>TRBV6-5|NA|12|NA|TRBJ2-1
TGTGCCAGCAGTTACTCGCCCAATGAGCAGTTCTTC
CASSYSPNEQFF
>TRBV21-1|NA|18|NA|TRBJ1-2
TGTGCCAGCAGCAAAGAGGTCAGGGGGCCCCAGGGGGGCTATGGCTACACCTTC
CASSKEVRGPQGGYGYTF
>TRBV7-8|NA|14|NA|TRBJ1-2
TGTGCCAGCAGCGCCAACAGGGAGCTGGGGGGCTACACCTTC
CASSANRELGGYTF
>TRBV9|NA|16|TRBD1|TRBJ1-1
TGTGCCAGCAGCGTACACCGGACAGGGCTGAACACTGAAGCTTTCTTT
CASSVHRTGLNTEAFF
>TRBV5-4|NA|15|NA|TRBJ2-5
TGTGCCAGCAGCTTGGTAGTGGGCGCGAAAGAGACCCAGTACTTC
CASSLVVGAKETQYF
>TRBV19|few|13|TRBD1|TRBJ1-1
TGTGCCAGTAGTGACAGGGACGGCACTGAAGCTTTCTTT
CASSDRDGTEAFF
>TRBV19|NA|16|TRBD2|TRBJ2-1
TGTGCCAGTAGCCTTTCTACTAGCGGGAGGGCAGGTGAGCAGTTCTTC
CASSLSTSGRAGEQFF
>TRBV5-1|NA|13|NA|TRBJ2-2
TGCGCCAGCAGCTTGACGGAGACCGGGGAGCTGTTTTTT
CASSLTETGELFF
>TRBV27|few|15|NA|TRBJ2-2
TGTGCCAGCAGACCCAGGTCTCTTGGGACCGGGGAGCTGTTTTTT
CASRPRSLGTGELFF
>TRBV19|NA|15|NA|TRBJ1-5
TGTGCCAGTAATAGCTGGGGAAGAGTGAATCAGCCCCAGCATTTT
CASNSWGRVNQPQHF
>TRBV7-2|NA|15|NA|TRBJ2-2
TGTGCCAGCAGCTTAGCGCACACTTACACCGGGGAGCTGTTTTTT
CASSLAHTYTGELFF
>TRBV6-6|NA|10|NA|TRBJ2-7
TGTGCCAGCGGGAGGTACGAGCAGTACTTC
CASGRYEQYF
>TRBV5-1|NA|16|NA|TRBJ2-3
TGCGCCAGCAGCTTCGGACAGGTGGGGGGTACAGATACGCAGTATTTT
CASSFGQVGGTDTQYF
>TRBV20-1|once|11|NA|TRBJ1-2
TGCAGTGCTACGAACCGCTATGGCTACACCTTC
CSATNRYGYTF
>TRBV11-3|NA|13|NA|TRBJ2-1
TGTGCCAGCAGCTTAGAGGCAGGAAATGAGCAGTTCTTC
CASSLEAGNEQFF
>TRBV19|NA|12|NA|TRBJ1-1
TGTGCCAGTAAGGTATGGCCGGGGGAAGCTTTCTTT
CASKVWPGEAFF
>TRBV6-5|NA|15|TRBD1|TRBJ2-5
TGTGCCAGCAGGAGACAGGGGCGGTACCAAGAGACCCAGTACTTC
CASRRQGRYQETQYF
>TRBV2|NA|14|NA|TRBJ2-5
TGTGCCAGCATTCTACAGGGTGGTTCGGAGACCCAGTACTTC
CASILQGGSETQYF
>TRBV25-1|NA|14|TRBD1|TRBJ2-1
TGTGCCAGCAGGAGGGACAGGCCACTCAATGAGCAGTTCTTC
CASRRDRPLNEQFF
>TRBV5-1|NA|14|NA|TRBJ2-6
TGCGCCAGCAGCCTCCAGGACAGAAACGTTGCCCTGACTTTC
CASSLQDRNVALTF
>TRBV5-1|NA|14|NA|TRBJ1-2
TGCGCCAGCAGGTGGACCAGCGGTAACTATGGCTACACCTTC
CASRWTSGNYGYTF
>TRBV1|once|16|NA|TRBJ2-5
TGCACCAGCCTACGCCGGGGCCGAGGGGTCCAAGAGACCCAGTACTTC
CTSLRRGRGVQETQYF
>TRBV6-5|NA|12|NA|TRBJ1-2
TGTGCCAGCACCGACGCACAAGGAGGCTACACCTTC
CASTDAQGGYTF
>TRBV7-7|NA|16|NA|TRBJ2-2
TGTGCCAGCAGCTCCACCCCTCGGGGAAAGGGCGGGGAGCTGTTTTTT
CASSSTPRGKGGELFF
>TRBV9|few|13|NA|TRBJ2-1
TGTGCCAGCAGCGTATCGGCGGGCAATGAGCAGTTCTTC
CASSVSAGNEQFF
>TRBV28|NA|15|NA|TRBJ2-1
TGTGCCAGCAGTTTATTATCCGGGCCAGGCGATGAGCAGTTCTTC
CASSLLSGPGDEQFF
>TRBV2|NA|15|NA|TRBJ2-3
TGTGCCAGCAGCACAAGGAGGATTAGCACAGATACGCAGTATTTT
CASSTRRISTDTQYF
>TRBV5-5|NA|16|TRBD1|TRBJ2-3
TGTGCCAGCAGCTACATGGGACAGGGGGCAACAGATACGCAGTATTTT
CASSYMGQGATDTQYF
>TRBV7-2|once|16|NA|TRBJ2-3
TGTGCCAGCAGCTTAGCTGGTAGTAGGAGCACAGATACGCAGTATTTT
CASSLAGSRSTDTQYF
>TRBV2|NA|16|NA|TRBJ2-5
TGTGCCAGCGAGGGATTCCGGGCCCAAGGGGGGGAGACCCAGTACTTC
CASEGFRAQGGETQYF
>TRBV5-1|NA|11|NA|TRBJ2-7
TGCGCCAGCAGCTTGGTGTACAAGCAGTACTTC
CASSLVYKQYF
>TRBV6-6|NA|14|NA|TRBJ2-7
TGTGCCAGCAGTTACAGAGGGTTGTCCTACGAGCAGTACTTC
CASSYRGLSYEQYF
>TRBV19|NA|16|NA|TRBJ1-1
TGTGCCAGTACTTCCGGGGGGGGGATTCCGAACACTGAAGCTTTCTTT
CASTSGGGIPNTEAFF
>TRBV20-1|NA|10|NA|TRBJ2-5
TGCAGTGCTAAGAAGAAAACCCAGTACTTC
CSAKKKTQYF
>TRBV5-1|NA|13|NA|TRBJ2-7
TGCGCCAGCAGCTTCGACAATTCCTACGAGCAGTACTTC
CASSFDNSYEQYF
>TRBV28|NA|15|TRBD1|TRBJ1-5
TGTGCCAGCAGTTTACCCGGACAGGGGAATCAGCCCCAGCATTTT
CASSLPGQGNQPQHF
>TRBV7-8|NA|18|TRBD2|TRBJ2-3
TGTGCCAGCAGCCGACGGACTAGCGGGAGTTTGGGAACAGATACGCAGTATTTT
CASSRRTSGSLGTDTQYF
>TRBV11-2|NA|15|NA|TRBJ2-1
TGTGCCAGCAGCTTGGGTCCGGCGACCTACAATGAGCAGTTCTTC
CASSLGPATYNEQFF
>TRBV5-6|NA|15|TRBD2|TRBJ2-5
TGTGCCAGCAGCCTGGTTCTAGCGGGTCAAGAGACCCAGTACTTC
CASSLVLAGQETQYF
>TRBV19|few|14|TRBD1|TRBJ2-7
TGTGCCAGTAGTCGGACAGGGAGCTCCTACGAGCAGTACTTC
CASSRTGSSYEQYF
>TRBV5-8|NA|15|NA|TRBJ2-2
TGTGCCAGCAGCTTGGGTGTACTTTACACCGGGGAGCTGTTTTTT
CASSLGVLYTGELFF
>TRBV5-1|NA|13|NA|TRBJ1-4
TGCGCCAGCAGCACAGGGAACAGTGAAAAACTGTTTTTT
CASSTGNSEKLFF
>TRBV5-8|NA|16|NA|TRBJ2-1
TGTGCCAGTTCCGCCCATTCCAGGGTACCCGTCAATGAGCAGTTCTTC
CASSAHSRVPVNEQFF
>TRBV28|once|15|NA|TRBJ1-2
TGTGCCAGCAGTTTGGTGGGGGCCGGGAACTATGGCTACACCTTC
CASSLVGAGNYGYTF
>TRBV7-3|NA|15|TRBD2|TRBJ2-1
TGTGCCAGCAGCGAAACTAGCGGGAGTAGGCATGAGCAGTTCTTC
CASSETSGSRHEQFF
>TRBV7-2|NA|19|NA|TRBJ1-2
TGTGCCAGCAGCTTATCAGTCAGGAGAGGCTCGGGTTTTGACTATGGCTACACCTTC
CASSLSVRRGSGFDYGYTF
>TRBV5-4|once|17|TRBD2|TRBJ2-3
TGTGCCAGCAGCTTGGCCGGGCTAGCGGGGCGCACAGATACGCAGTATTTT
CASSLAGLAGRTDTQYF